This T cell receptor (beta chain) was recorded in a study of shared clonotypes between healthy human individuals. Splitting of CD4+ cells produced CD45RA+ naive and CD45RA-negative memory subsets. With regard to this clone: Its antigen is undetermined.

Points from the study as a whole: Larger richness was generally estimated for naive than memory subsets.

Method: immunoSEQ multiplex PCR; TCRdb's copy keeps in-frame clones and lacks some. The sample includes about 1,500,000 clones, approximately 96% of them seen just once. The germline gives CDR1 SGHVS, CDR2 FNYEAQ. CDR3 size: 15 residues. J gave up 8 bases and V 1 base, and 9 bases lay outside the gene matches. Specimen: naive CD4+ T cells sorted from blood. Subset in this sample: CD45RA+ positively selected. The V and J genes are TRBV7-6 and TRBJ1-1, with TRBD1 identical over 8 bases. This sequence originates from a man under 40 in good health. CDR3 DNA: TGTGCCAGCAGCTTAGGGGAACAGGGGGAAGCAGAAGCTTTCTTT. It specifies CASSLGEQGEAEAFF.